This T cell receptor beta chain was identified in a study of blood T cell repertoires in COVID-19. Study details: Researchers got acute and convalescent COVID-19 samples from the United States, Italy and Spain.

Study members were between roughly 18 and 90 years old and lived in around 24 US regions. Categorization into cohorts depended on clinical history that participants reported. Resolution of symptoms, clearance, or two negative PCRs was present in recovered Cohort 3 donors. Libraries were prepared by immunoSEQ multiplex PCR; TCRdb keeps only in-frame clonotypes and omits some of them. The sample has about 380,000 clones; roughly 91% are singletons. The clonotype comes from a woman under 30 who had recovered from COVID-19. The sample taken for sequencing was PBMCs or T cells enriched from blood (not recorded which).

The DNA of the CDR3 is TGTGCCAGCAGCTTGGAGACAGGGGTGTCTGGGGCCAACGTCCTGACTTTC. This gives the protein CASSLETGVSGANVLTF. The chain combines TRBV5-5 with TRBJ2-6, with 8 bases aligning to TRBD1. This CDR3 has 17 amino acids. Germline-derived CDR1 and CDR2 are SGHKS and YYEKEE (reference sequence). J was trimmed by 1 base and V by 0 bases; bases with no gene match: 3.